The T cell receptor (beta chain) described here comes from a study of cytomegalovirus exposure and HLA in healthy donors. CDR1 and CDR2 (germline): SEHNR, FQNEAQ (reference sequence). V lost 5 bases and J lost 5, with 16 bases in between. This CDR3 contains 14 residues. PCR employed 60 Vbeta and 13 Jbeta primers. The method was immunoSEQ multiplex PCR; TCRdb's version includes in-frame clones alone and lacks a portion of them. The data hold roughly 100,000 clones, with 70% to 80% observed a single time. The source is a female donor in good health and CMV-seronegative. The chain has TRBV7-9 and TRBJ2-7, with D possibly being TRBD2 (5 bases). Source material: PBMCs. DNA for the CDR3: TGTGCCAGCAGCCCCTCAATGCGGGTCGACGAGCAGTACTTC. This translates into CASSPSMRVDEQYF.